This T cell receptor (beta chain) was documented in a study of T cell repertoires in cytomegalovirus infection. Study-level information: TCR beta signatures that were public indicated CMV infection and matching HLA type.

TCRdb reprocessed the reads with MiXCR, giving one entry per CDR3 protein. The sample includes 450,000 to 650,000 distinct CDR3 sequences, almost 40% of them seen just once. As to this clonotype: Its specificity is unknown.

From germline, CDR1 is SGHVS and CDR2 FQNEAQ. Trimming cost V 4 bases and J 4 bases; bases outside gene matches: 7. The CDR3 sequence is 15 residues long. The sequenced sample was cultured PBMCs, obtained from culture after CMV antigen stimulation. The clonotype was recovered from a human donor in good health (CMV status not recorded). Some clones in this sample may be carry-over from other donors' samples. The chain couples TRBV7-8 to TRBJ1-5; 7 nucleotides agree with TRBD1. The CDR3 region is CASSSRQGRNQPQHF. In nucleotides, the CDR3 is TGTGCCAGCAGCTCCCGACAGGGCCGTAATCAGCCCCAGCATTTT.